Listed here are 26 T cell receptor beta chains from one sample, sequenced in a study of regulatory T cells in long-lasting Graves disease. Arm-PCR of CDR3 regions and iRepertoire HTBI primers were the basis on which TCR beta libraries were built. TCRdb reprocessed the multiplex PCR reads with MiXCR, giving one entry per CDR3 protein. The sample yields 450,000 or so distinct CDR3 sequences, about 20% seen once. Time point described: persistent/refractory GD, antithyroid drugs over 5 years with positive TRAb. After RNA was extracted from PBMCs, the TCR library was made from it. Sequencing was performed on peripheral blood mononuclear cells (PBMCs), taken when the disease was refractory, from a patient treated with antithyroid drugs. The source is a female donor with Graves disease.

In its sample, this clonotype was seen a few times. This chain connects TRBV6-1 to TRBJ1-4; D call uncertain. The V and J ends lost 2 bases and 6 bases respectively, with 13 bases between them. Germline V gives CDR1 MNHNS, CDR2 SASEGT. CDR3 length equals 15 residues. The CDR3 sequence is CASSETYGRDEKLFF. The CDR3 nucleotides read TGTGCCAGCAGTGAAACTTACGGGCGCGATGAAAAACTGTTTTTT.

This clonotype was counted at least ten times. J is TRBJ2-7 and V is TRBV3-1; 10 bases are shared with TRBD2. Trimming removed 6 bases from V and 7 bases from J; junction bases left unmatched: 9. The CDR3 loop spans 14 amino acids. The germline gives CDR1 LGHDT, CDR2 YNNKEL (reference sequence). This CDR3 reads CASRKVAGGDEQYF. CDR3 in DNA: TGTGCCAGCAGAAAGGTAGCGGGAGGCGATGAGCAGTACTTC.

The chain has TRBV7-9 and TRBJ2-4; 7 bases are shared with TRBD1. CDR3 length equals 15 residues. Germline-derived CDR1 and CDR2 are SEHNR and FQNEAQ (reference sequence). Trimming took 5 bases from V and 5 from J; bases not matched to a gene: 9. CDR3 amino acids: CASSTPTGTENIQYF. The CDR3, as DNA: TGTGCCAGCAGCACCCCGACCGGGACAGAAAACATTCAGTACTTC.

The sample holds many counts of this clonotype. The CDR3 nucleotides are TGTGCCAGCGGGGTCCCCCCAGGGGGCGGTTATGGCTACACCTTC. Protein: CASGVPPGGGYGYTF. J is TRBJ1-2 and V is TRBV2; the match to TRBD1 covers 8 bases. V gave up 8 bases and J gave up 5 bases; unmatched junction bases: 13. The CDR3 spans 15 residues. CDR1 is SNHLY, CDR2 FYNNEI, per germline.

This clonotype was detected a few times. The chain combines TRBV30 with TRBJ2-1, with D perhaps given as TRBD1 or TRBD2 (6 bases each). The CDR3 runs 15 residues. Germline CDR1 reads GTSNPN; CDR2 reads SVGIG (reference sequence). V was trimmed by 2 bases and J by 4 bases, leaving 15 bases between them. The CDR3 here is CAWSRGTPGYNEQFF. As DNA, the CDR3 is TGTGCCTGGAGTAGGGGGACTCCGGGTTACAATGAGCAGTTCTTC. The whole variable domain, filled in from reference TRBV30 and TRBJ2-1, reads SQTIHQWPATLVQPVGSPLSLECTVEGTSNPNLYWYRQAAGRGLQLLFYSVGIGQISSEVPQNLSASRPQDRQFILSSKKLLLSDSGFYLCAWSRGTPGYNEQFFGPGTRLTVL.

This clonotype was counted at least ten times. The chain couples TRBV28 to TRBJ1-1; the D gene is possibly TRBD1 (5 bases). The V end was cut by 3 bases, the J end by 2 bases, with 16 bases between. The CDR3 contains 16 residues. Germline lookup yields CDR1 MDHEN and CDR2 SYDVKM. The CDR3 DNA reads TGTGCCAGCAGTTTTAGCCAGGGTTTCCCTAACACTGAAGCTTTCTTT. This translates into CASSFSQGFPNTEAFF.

There are a few counts of this clonotype. The gene calls are TRBV6-5 and TRBJ2-5; 10 nucleotides agree with TRBD2. The V and J ends lost 0 bases and 5 bases, in that order; junction bases with no gene match: 6. CDR3 length: 16 amino acids. Per the germline V gene, CDR1 is MNHEY and CDR2 is SVGAGI. The CDR3 region is CASSYSPSGSRETQYF. The CDR3 DNA sequence: TGTGCCAGCAGTTACTCGCCTAGCGGGAGTCGGGAGACCCAGTACTTC.

This clonotype was counted ten times or more. The J gene is TRBJ1-1, the V gene TRBV20-1; D is uncertain. The ends were cut back, 6 bases at V and 4 bases at J, with 15 bases in the middle. The CDR3 loop spans 13 amino acids. The germline V gene encodes CDR1 DFQATT and CDR2 SNEGSKA (reference sequence). The CDR3 nucleotides read TGCAGTGCCCCTGGACCGCTATCCACTGAAGCTTTCTTT. Translation: CSAPGPLSTEAFF.

This clonotype has ten or more counts. This chain joins TRBV18 and TRBJ2-7, with a weak D call TRBD2 (5 bases). Germline V gene sequence: CDR1 KGHSH, CDR2 LQKENI. CDR3 length equals 14 residues. V lost 1 base and J 6 bases, leaving 13 bases between the germline ends. The CDR3 region is CASSPLARWSEQYF. The CDR3, as DNA: TGTGCCAGCTCACCACTAGCGCGGTGGAGCGAGCAGTACTTC. Complete variable domain (other parts from reference TRBV18 and TRBJ2-7): NAGVMQNPRHLVRRRGQEARLRCSPMKGHSHVYWYRQLPEEGLKFMVYLQKENIIDESGMPKERFSAEFPKEGPSILRIQQVVRGDSAAYFCASSPLARWSEQYFGPGTRLTVT.

This clonotype appeared many times. J is TRBJ2-7 and V is TRBV2; D might be TRBD1 (7 bases). The germline V gene encodes CDR1 SNHLY and CDR2 FYNNEI. With 5 bases removed from V and 2 bases from J, the gap between germline ends came to 13 bases. The CDR3 totals 14 residues. DNA of the CDR3: TGTGCCAGCAGTCAGGGGGGACAGACCTACGAGCAGTACTTC. Translated, it gives CASSQGGQTYEQYF.

The chain is built from TRBV9 and TRBJ2-2, with D hard to call. Germline assignment: CDR1 SGDLS and CDR2 YYNGEE. The CDR3 consists of 14 residues. V shed 0 bases and J shed 5 bases, with 8 bases lying between them. CDR3 sequence reads: CASSVGGMTGELFF. The CDR3 DNA follows: TGTGCCAGCAGCGTAGGGGGTATGACCGGGGAGCTGTTTTTT.

The chain carries TRBV7-9 and TRBJ2-2; 14 bases are a match to TRBD2. The CDR3 length is 19 residues. Per germline, CDR1 SEHNR and CDR2 FQNEAQ (reference sequence). Losses at the gene ends were 1 base for V and 7 bases for J; bases not matched to a gene: 11. Here the CDR3 reads CASSLVRLAGGPQSGELFF. CDR3 bases: TGTGCCAGCAGCTTAGTGCGACTAGCGGGAGGGCCGCAGAGCGGGGAGCTGTTTTTT.

In this sample, this clonotype turned up a few times. CDR3: CASSWITGGVQETQYF. The CDR3, as DNA: TGTGCCAGTAGCTGGATAACGGGAGGAGTCCAAGAGACCCAGTACTTC. The chain links TRBV19 to TRBJ2-5; TRBD2 aligns across 7 bases. V was clipped by 6 bases and J by 1 base; unmatched bases: 11. Looked up from germline, CDR1 is LNHDA and CDR2 is SQIVND (reference sequence). The CDR3 runs 16 residues.

This clonotype was picked up a small number of times. The chain employs TRBV7-2 and TRBJ2-7, with D unclear. This CDR3 contains 12 residues. CDR1 SGHTA and CDR2 FQGNSA come from the germline V gene. V was trimmed by 4 bases and J by 0 bases, leaving 4 bases between them. The CDR3: CASSWPSYEQYF. The CDR3 DNA follows: TGTGCCAGCAGCTGGCCCTCCTACGAGCAGTACTTC.

Points on this clonotype: No conserved phenylalanine or tryptophan is present at the end of the CDR3, so a read error is the likely explanation. V usage is TRBV2 and J usage is TRBJ1-2; D possibly corresponds to TRBD1 (5 bases). Trimming cost V 6 bases and J 8 bases, with 28 bases left between them. The CDR3 is 17 residues long. CDR1 SNHLY and CDR2 FYNNEI come from the germline V gene. This CDR3 reads CASRDHTDQGNGAGYTL. The DNA for the CDR3 is TGTGCCAGCAGGGACCATACAGACCAGGGCAACGGGGCAGGCTACACCCTC.

This clonotype has at least ten counts. The chain is built from TRBV11-2 and TRBJ1-5; D uncertain. Trimming left V 5 bases short and J 0 bases short, with 14 bases between. Per germline, CDR1 SGHAT and CDR2 FQNNGV. CDR3 length: 16 amino acids. The CDR3 coding sequence is TGTGCCAGCAGCCCCCGATCAGGAGATAGCAATCAGCCCCAGCATTTT. This encodes CASSPRSGDSNQPQHF.

In nucleotides, the CDR3 is TGTGCCAGTAACGAGGATAGCAATCAGCCCCAGCATTTT. The encoded protein is CASNEDSNQPQHF. The chain recombines TRBV2 with TRBJ1-5, with D unclear. Trimming left V 9 bases short and J 0 bases short, with 9 bases between. The germline V gene has CDR1 SNHLY and CDR2 FYNNEI. This CDR3 spans 13 amino acids.

The CDR3 DNA reads TGTGCCAGCAGCCACCTGGGACTAGTTAGGAACGAGCAGTACTTC. Amino acid sequence: CASSHLGLVRNEQYF. The chain joins TRBV14 to TRBJ2-7, with 8 bases identical to TRBD2. The V segment lost 3 bases and the J segment 5 bases; nucleotides outside the gene matches: 9. CDR1 is SGHDN and CDR2 is FVKESK in the germline V gene. This CDR3 comprises 15 residues.

This clonotype has more than one count but fewer than ten. The rearrangement joins TRBV7-9 to TRBJ2-2; TRBD1 might be the D (6 bases). The CDR3 length is 18 residues. The germline CDR1 and CDR2 sequences are SEHNR and FQNEAQ (reference sequence). V lost 1 base and J lost 3, with 18 bases in between. Written as DNA, the CDR3 is TGTGCCAGCAGCTTAGTAAGGCGACAGGACCTTTACACCGGGGAGCTGTTTTTT. It specifies CASSLVRRQDLYTGELFF.

This clonotype appeared a few times. The chain recombines TRBV28 with TRBJ2-3, with D uncertain. This CDR3 comprises 12 residues. Germline loops: CDR1 MDHEN, CDR2 SYDVKM. V was cut by 7 bases and J by 6 bases, with 11 bases left in between. The CDR3 loop reads CASTPFGDTQYF. The CDR3, as DNA: TGTGCCAGCACCCCTTTTGGGGATACGCAGTATTTT.

CDR3 nucleotide sequence: TGTGCCAGCATACGGCAGCCTGAAGCTTTCTTT. This encodes CASIRQPEAFF. This chain uses TRBV27 with TRBJ1-1; D unresolved. The CDR3 totals 11 residues. Germline loops: CDR1 MNHEY, CDR2 SMNVEV (reference sequence). V was trimmed by 7 bases and J by 6 bases, leaving 9 bases between them.

Worth noting for this clonotype: A much larger clonotype is one base distant, so this may be a read error. The chain combines TRBV28 with TRBJ2-7; D is perhaps TRBD2 (6 bases). The CDR3 is made up of 14 amino acids. Germline CDR1 is MDHEN and CDR2 is SYDVKM. As DNA, the CDR3 is TGTGTCAGCACTCCGACTAGTATCCCTTACGAGCAGTACTTC. The encoded protein is CVSTPTSIPYEQYF.

This clonotype was seen ten or more times. The chain is built from TRBV28 and TRBJ2-7; tentative D call: TRBD1 (6 bases). Germline lookup yields CDR1 MDHEN and CDR2 SYDVKM. V was clipped by 1 base and J by 6 bases, with 10 bases between them. The length of the CDR3 is 13 residues. The DNA for the CDR3 is TGTGCCAGCAGTTTATACCAGGGGAGCGAGCAGTACTTC. Protein sequence: CASSLYQGSEQYF. Supplemented by reference TRBV28 and TRBJ2-7, the full variable domain reads DVKVTQSSRYLVKRTGEKVFLECVQDMDHENMFWYRQDPGLGLRLIYFSYDVKMKEKGDIPEGYSVSREKKERFSLILESASTNQTSMYLCASSLYQGSEQYFGPGTRLTVT.

The chain uses TRBV6-9 and TRBJ2-7; D tentatively fits TRBD1 or TRBD2 (5 bases each). This CDR3 spans 17 amino acids. The germline gives CDR1 MNHGY, CDR2 SVAAGI. V shed 3 bases and J shed 5 bases, with 23 bases lying between them. The CDR3 DNA reads as TGTGCCAGCAGTTACTCCTCAGGGTGGGAGTGGATGAACGAGCAGTACTTC. Its protein product is CASSYSSGWEWMNEQYF.

Regarding this clonotype: A read error may explain this, as a much larger clone is one base away. The gene calls are TRBV11-2 and TRBJ2-5; perhaps D is TRBD1 or TRBD2 (6 bases each). The CDR3 consists of 13 residues. The germline V gene has CDR1 SGHAT and CDR2 FQNNGV. CDR3 in DNA: TGTGCCAGCAGTTTATTTTCGTCGGGGGCCCAGTGCTTC. It translates to CASSLFSSGAQCF.

This clonotype was observed many times. The chain employs TRBV28 and TRBJ1-1; weak D call: TRBD1 (5 bases). This CDR3 spans 11 amino acids. Germline-derived CDR1 and CDR2 are MDHEN and SYDVKM. The V and J ends lost 10 bases and 1 base respectively, with 7 bases between them. The CDR3 sequence is CAIQGNTEAFF. The CDR3 region has the DNA TGTGCCATCCAGGGGAACACTGAAGCTTTCTTT. Looking up the rest from reference TRBV28 and TRBJ1-1 gives the full variable domain: DVKVTQSSRYLVKRTGEKVFLECVQDMDHENMFWYRQDPGLGLRLIYFSYDVKMKEKGDIPEGYSVSREKKERFSLILESASTNQTSMYLCAIQGNTEAFFGQGTRLTVV.